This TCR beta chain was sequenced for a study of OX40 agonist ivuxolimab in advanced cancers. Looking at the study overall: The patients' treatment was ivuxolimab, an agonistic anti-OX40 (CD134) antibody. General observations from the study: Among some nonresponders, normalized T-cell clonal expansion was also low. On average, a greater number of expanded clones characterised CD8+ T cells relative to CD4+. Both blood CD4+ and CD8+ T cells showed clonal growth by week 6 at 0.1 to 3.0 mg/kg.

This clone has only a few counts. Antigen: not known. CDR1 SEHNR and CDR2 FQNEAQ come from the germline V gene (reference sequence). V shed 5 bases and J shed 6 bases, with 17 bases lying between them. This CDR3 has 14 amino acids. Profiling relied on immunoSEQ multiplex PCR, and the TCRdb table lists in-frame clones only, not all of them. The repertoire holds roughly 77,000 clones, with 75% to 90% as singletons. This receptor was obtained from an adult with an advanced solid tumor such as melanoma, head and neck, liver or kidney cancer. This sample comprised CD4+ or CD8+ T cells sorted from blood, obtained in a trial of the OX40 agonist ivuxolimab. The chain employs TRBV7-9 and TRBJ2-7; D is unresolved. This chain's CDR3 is CASSPSSAYIEQYF. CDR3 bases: TGTGCCAGCAGCCCAAGTTCCGCTTACATCGAGCAGTACTTC.